Sequencing of this TCR beta chain was carried out in a study of T-cell reconstitution after alpha-beta-depleted transplantation in children. In its sample, this clonotype was seen many times. The library targeted TCRbeta and was prepared with unique molecular identifiers. A single record per CDR3 protein comes from TCRdb applying MiXCR to the PCR reads. The sample has 110,000 or so distinct CDR3 sequences; about 6.4% are singletons. The sequence was collected from a male patient between 2 and 10 years old who had a stem cell transplant for acute lymphoblastic leukemia, so the T cells may come from the graft donor. Sample: PBMCs, mostly from graft donor cells, taken 360 days after TCRalphabeta/CD19-depleted stem cell transplant.

As DNA, the CDR3 is TGTGCCAGCAGTTACGGGGGTCGAAGCACAGATACGCAGTATTTT. Residues: CASSYGGRSTDTQYF. This rearrangement joins TRBV6-5 to TRBJ2-3; the D gene could be TRBD1 or TRBD2 (5 bases each). CDR1 MNHEY and CDR2 SVGAGI come from the germline V gene. The ends were cut back, 2 bases at V and 0 bases at J, with 9 bases in the middle. The CDR3 spans 15 residues.